This T cell receptor beta chain was observed in a study of blood T cell repertoires in COVID-19. Study-wide context: The analysed material was cDNA or gDNA that came from T cells, B-cell-depleted T cells, or PBMCs.

This CDR3 has 13 amino acids. Germline lookup yields CDR1 SNHLY and CDR2 FYNNEI. Trimming removed 7 bases from V and 4 bases from J, with 13 bases in between. In the source study's methods: Reference gene primer amplification in the assay estimated nucleated cell counts. TCRdb's copy holds only in-frame clones and misses some; the assay was immunoSEQ multiplex PCR. V, J and clone size reflect that table, while D and trimming were determined from the DNA. The sample holds 250,000 to 350,000 clones, approximately 84% seen once. The chain carries TRBV2 and TRBJ2-5; D uncertain. Input material: peripheral blood. The receptor comes from a woman in her 30s who had recovered from COVID-19. The CDR3 nucleotides read TGTGCCAGCAATCCTACTCATGGAGAGACCCAGTACTTC. It is translated as CASNPTHGETQYF. Full variable domain (rest looked up from reference TRBV2 and TRBJ2-5): EPEVTQTPSHQVTQMGQEVILRCVPISNHLYFYWYRQILGQKVEFLVSFYNNEISEKSEIFDDQFSVERPDGSNFTLKIRSTKLEDSAMYFCASNPTHGETQYFGPGTRLLVL.